This TCR beta chain was recorded in a study of T cells in narcolepsy. Overall study findings and caveats: Autoreactive HCRT-specific and TRIB2-specific clonotypes were marked in same-patient CSF-versus-blood CD4+ comparisons. Some memory CD4+ repertoires had no autoreactive clone sequences. Autoreactive clonotypes reportedly recurred in blood of same and different patients, not controls.

CDR1 and CDR2 (germline): LGHNT, FRNRAP. CDR3 length: 15 amino acids. Trimming took off 5 bases at V and 3 bases at J, with 13 bases between the two ends. The method was immunoSEQ multiplex PCR; TCRdb's version includes in-frame clones alone and lacks a portion of them. The sample lists 25,000 to 30,000 clones; 70% to 90% were seen once. This clone was seen only once. No antigen is known for it. The TCR originated in a human donor in good health. Sequencing was done on a sample of memory (CD45RA-) CD4+ T cells from blood. The J gene is TRBJ2-2, the V gene TRBV12-5; D is perhaps TRBD1 or TRBD2 (5 bases each). The CDR3 here is CASGTGGLDTGELFF. The CDR3 nucleotides read TGTGCTAGTGGTACTGGGGGATTGGACACCGGGGAGCTGTTTTTT.